The 12 T cell receptor beta chains below come from one sample, sequenced in a study of blood T cell repertoires in COVID-19. The data were produced by immunoSEQ multiplex PCR, yet TCRdb's version contains in-frame clones alone and is incomplete. The data hold some 76,000 clones, with approximately 81% observed a single time. Sequenced: peripheral blood. The receptor source for this set is a woman aged 55-69 years with acute or convalescent COVID-19.

V usage is TRBV25-1 and J usage is TRBJ1-2; 7 nucleotides align to TRBD1. The CDR3 has 14 residues. The trim removed 6 bases at V and 7 bases at J, leaving 11 bases unmatched. Germline V gene sequence: CDR1 MGHDK, CDR2 SYGVNS. The CDR3 region is CASSAGQAGGGYTF. CDR3 nucleotides: TGTGCCAGCAGCGCCGGACAGGCAGGGGGTGGCTACACCTTC.

V usage is TRBV4-1 and J usage is TRBJ2-2; D gene uncertain. V was trimmed by 3 bases and J by 5 bases, leaving 7 bases between them. The CDR3 loop spans 13 amino acids. Looked up from germline, CDR1 is MGHRA and CDR2 is YSYEKL. DNA for the CDR3: TGCGCCAGCAGCCATACCAGGACCGGGGAGCTGTTTTTT. It encodes CASSHTRTGELFF.

The gene calls are TRBV5-1 and TRBJ1-4; a possible D gene is TRBD1 (5 bases). Trimming left V 4 bases short and J 0 bases short, with 13 bases between. The CDR3 contains 16 residues. Germline loops: CDR1 SGHRS, CDR2 YFSETQ. Here the CDR3 reads CASSLGHLATNEKLFF. The CDR3 DNA reads as TGCGCCAGCAGCCTAGGACACCTAGCAACTAATGAAAAACTGTTTTTT.

J is TRBJ2-3 and V is TRBV6-1, with D possibly being TRBD2 (5 bases). Trimming pared 0 bases from V and 0 bases from J, leaving 13 bases between. This CDR3 has 17 residues. Germline V gene data show CDR1 as MNHNS and CDR2 as SASEGT. The CDR3 here is CASSEAWEGLSTDTQYF. The CDR3, as DNA: TGTGCCAGCAGTGAAGCTTGGGAAGGACTGAGCACAGATACGCAGTATTTT.

V is TRBV27 and J is TRBJ2-4; possibly TRBD1 for D (5 bases). The CDR3 is made up of 14 amino acids. Deletions cut 2 bases from V and 10 bases from J, with 15 bases between. From germline, CDR1 is MNHEY and CDR2 SMNVEV (reference sequence). This chain's CDR3 is CASSLGAGLRIQYF. As DNA, the CDR3 is TGTGCCAGCAGTTTAGGGGCAGGGTTACGGATTCAGTACTTC.

The chain links TRBV19 to TRBJ1-5; a possible D gene is TRBD1 (6 bases). This CDR3 is 13 amino acids long. Looked up from germline, CDR1 is LNHDA and CDR2 is SQIVND (reference sequence). V dropped 4 bases and J dropped 3 bases, with 7 bases sitting between them. CDR3 nucleotide sequence: TGTGCCAGTAGTACAGGGGACAATCAGCCCCAGCATTTT. Its translation is CASSTGDNQPQHF. Supplemented by reference TRBV19 and TRBJ1-5, the full variable domain reads DGGITQSPKYLFRKEGQNVTLSCEQNLNHDAMYWYRQDPGQGLRLIYYSQIVNDFQKGDIAEGYSVSREKKESFPLTVTSAQKNPTAFYLCASSTGDNQPQHFGDGTRLSIL.

This chain uses TRBV2 with TRBJ2-5, with 7 bases aligning to TRBD2. CDR3 length: 16 residues. Germline CDR1 SNHLY, CDR2 FYNNEI. V lost 5 bases and J lost 2; bases outside the gene matches: 11. CDR3 region: CASSSTLQGGQETQYF. In DNA, the CDR3 is TGTGCCAGCAGTTCGACTCTCCAGGGAGGGCAAGAGACCCAGTACTTC.

This clone was recorded once. V is TRBV3-1 (or the pseudogene TRBV3-2) and J is TRBJ2-1; D is uncertain. V lost 2 bases, J lost 7 bases, and 9 bases lay in between. Germline values: CDR1 LGHDT, CDR2 YNNKEL (reference sequence). CDR3 size: 13 residues. This CDR3 reads CASSQRNRNEQFF. The CDR3, as DNA: TGTGCCAGCAGCCAACGTAATCGTAATGAGCAGTTCTTC.

This chain uses TRBV5-4 with TRBJ1-2; 11 nucleotides match TRBD1. J gave up 7 bases and V 2 bases, and 4 bases lay outside the gene matches. Germline CDR1 is SGHNT and CDR2 is YYREEE (reference sequence). This CDR3 spans 14 amino acids. The CDR3 coding sequence is TGTGCCAGCAGCTTAGGACAGGGGGCGCGTGGCTACACCTTC. Amino acids: CASSLGQGARGYTF.

In its sample, this clone was seen a few times. V gene TRBV4-2 combines with J gene TRBJ1-2; 7 positions match TRBD1. The CDR3 covers 13 residues. Per the germline V gene, CDR1 is LGHNA and CDR2 is YNFKEQ. J was trimmed by 2 bases and V by 6 bases; bases with no gene match: 3. The CDR3 sequence is CASRQTGNYGYTF. In DNA form, the CDR3 reads TGTGCCAGCAGGCAGACAGGGAACTATGGCTACACCTTC.

The chain joins TRBV5-4 to TRBJ2-3; D gene uncertain. Trimming removed 3 bases from V and 0 bases from J, with 2 bases in between. The germline V gene encodes CDR1 SGHNT and CDR2 YYREEE (reference sequence). CDR3 size: 12 residues. CDR3 DNA: TGTGCCAGCAGCTCTAGCACAGATACGCAGTATTTT. It codes for CASSSSTDTQYF.

The V gene is TRBV27, the J gene TRBJ2-7, with D tentatively TRBD2 (6 bases). Between the trimmed V and J ends, which lost 6 bases and 2 bases, there was a span of 17 bases. CDR3 length: 15 residues. CDR1 is MNHEY and CDR2 is SMNVEV in the germline V gene (reference sequence). The CDR3, as DNA: TGTGCCAGCAGGGGAGTAGGCGGGGCAGCCTACGAGCAGTACTTC. Its protein product is CASRGVGGAAYEQYF.